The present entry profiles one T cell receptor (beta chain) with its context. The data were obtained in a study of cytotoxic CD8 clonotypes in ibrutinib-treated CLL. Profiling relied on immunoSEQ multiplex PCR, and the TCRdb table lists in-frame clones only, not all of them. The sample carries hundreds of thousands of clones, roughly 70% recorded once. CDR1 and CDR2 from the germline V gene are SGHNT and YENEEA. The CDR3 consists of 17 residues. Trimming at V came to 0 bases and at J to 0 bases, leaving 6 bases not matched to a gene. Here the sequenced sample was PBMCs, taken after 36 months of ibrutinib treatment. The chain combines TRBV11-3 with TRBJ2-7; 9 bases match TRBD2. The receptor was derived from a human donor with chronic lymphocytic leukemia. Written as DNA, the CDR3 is TGTGCCAGCAGCTTAGAGTCCCCGGGACTAGCCTCCTACGAGCAGTACTTC. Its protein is CASSLESPGLASYEQYF. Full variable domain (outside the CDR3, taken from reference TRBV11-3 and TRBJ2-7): EAGVVQSPRYKIIEKKQPVAFWCNPISGHNTLYWYLQNLGQGPELLIRYENEEAVDDSQLPKDRFSAERLKGVDSTLKIQPAELGDSAVYLCASSLESPGLASYEQYFGPGTRLTVT.